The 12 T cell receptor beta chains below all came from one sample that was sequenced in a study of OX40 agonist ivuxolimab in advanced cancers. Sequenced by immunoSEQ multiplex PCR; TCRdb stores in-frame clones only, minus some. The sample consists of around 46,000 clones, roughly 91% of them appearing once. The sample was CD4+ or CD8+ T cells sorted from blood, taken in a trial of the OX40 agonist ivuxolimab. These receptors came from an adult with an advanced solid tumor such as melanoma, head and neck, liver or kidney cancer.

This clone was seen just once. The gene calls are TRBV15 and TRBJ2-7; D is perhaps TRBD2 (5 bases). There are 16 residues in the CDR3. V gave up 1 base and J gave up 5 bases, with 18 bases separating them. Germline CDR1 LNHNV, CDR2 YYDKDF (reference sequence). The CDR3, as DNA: TGTGCCACCAGCAGAGGGAATGGGGAGTGGTTCGACGAGCAGTACTTC. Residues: CATSRGNGEWFDEQYF.

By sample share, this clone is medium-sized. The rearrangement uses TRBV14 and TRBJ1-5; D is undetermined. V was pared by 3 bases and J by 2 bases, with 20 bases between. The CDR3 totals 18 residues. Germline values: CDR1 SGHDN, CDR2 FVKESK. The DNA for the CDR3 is TGTGCCAGCAGCCAGGGGTGGCAGTCTAACTTAGGCAATCAGCCCCAGCATTTT. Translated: CASSQGWQSNLGNQPQHF.

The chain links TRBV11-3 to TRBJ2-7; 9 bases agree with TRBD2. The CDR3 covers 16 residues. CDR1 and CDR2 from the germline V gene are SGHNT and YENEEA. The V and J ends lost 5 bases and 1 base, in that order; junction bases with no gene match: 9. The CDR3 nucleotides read TGTGCCAGCAGCCCCAGCGGCAGCGGGGGGTCCTACGAGCAGTACTTC. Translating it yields CASSPSGSGGSYEQYF.

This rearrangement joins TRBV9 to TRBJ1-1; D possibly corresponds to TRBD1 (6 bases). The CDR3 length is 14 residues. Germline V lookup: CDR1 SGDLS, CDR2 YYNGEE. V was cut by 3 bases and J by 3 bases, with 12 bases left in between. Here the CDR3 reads CASSAGGADTEAFF. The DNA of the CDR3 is TGTGCCAGCAGCGCCGGGGGGGCAGACACTGAAGCTTTCTTT.

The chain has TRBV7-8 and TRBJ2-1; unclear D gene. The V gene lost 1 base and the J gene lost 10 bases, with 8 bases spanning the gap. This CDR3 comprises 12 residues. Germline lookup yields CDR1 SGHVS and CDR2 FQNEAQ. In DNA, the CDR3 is TGTGCCAGCAGCTTAGAGGGCCGAGAGCAGTTCTTC. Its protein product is CASSLEGREQFF.

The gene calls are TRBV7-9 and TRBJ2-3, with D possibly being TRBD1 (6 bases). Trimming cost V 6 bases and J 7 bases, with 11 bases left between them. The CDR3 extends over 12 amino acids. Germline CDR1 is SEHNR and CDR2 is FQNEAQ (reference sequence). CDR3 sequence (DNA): TGTGCCAGCAGACAAACAGGGAATACGCAGTATTTT. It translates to CASRQTGNTQYF.

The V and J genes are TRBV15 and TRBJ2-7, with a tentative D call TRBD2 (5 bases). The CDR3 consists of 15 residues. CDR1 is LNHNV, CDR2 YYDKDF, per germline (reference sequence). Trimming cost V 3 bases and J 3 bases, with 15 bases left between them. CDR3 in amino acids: CATSSPLRAGYEQYF. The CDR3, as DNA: TGTGCCACCAGCAGTCCCCTGCGGGCGGGCTACGAGCAGTACTTC.

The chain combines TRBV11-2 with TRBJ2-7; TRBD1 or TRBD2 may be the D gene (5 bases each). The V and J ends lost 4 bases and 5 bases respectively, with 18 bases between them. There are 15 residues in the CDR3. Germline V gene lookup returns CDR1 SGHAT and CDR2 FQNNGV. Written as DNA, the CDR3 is TGTGCCAGCAGCTATCTCGTCGGTTTGGGGGACGAGCAGTACTTC. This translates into CASSYLVGLGDEQYF.

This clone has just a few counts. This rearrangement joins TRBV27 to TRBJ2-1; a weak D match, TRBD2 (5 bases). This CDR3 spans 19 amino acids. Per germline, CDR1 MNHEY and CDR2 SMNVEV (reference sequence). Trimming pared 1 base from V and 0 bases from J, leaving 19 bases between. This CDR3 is CASSLYSLAEYSSYNEQFF. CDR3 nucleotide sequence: TGTGCCAGCAGTTTATACAGTCTAGCCGAATATAGCTCCTACAATGAGCAGTTCTTC.

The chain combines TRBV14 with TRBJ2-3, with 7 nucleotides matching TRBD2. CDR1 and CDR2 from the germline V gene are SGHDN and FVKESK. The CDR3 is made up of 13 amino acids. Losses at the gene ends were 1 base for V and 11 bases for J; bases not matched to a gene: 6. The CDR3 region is CASSQVFGGGQYF. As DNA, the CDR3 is TGTGCCAGCAGCCAAGTATTCGGCGGGGGGCAGTATTTT.

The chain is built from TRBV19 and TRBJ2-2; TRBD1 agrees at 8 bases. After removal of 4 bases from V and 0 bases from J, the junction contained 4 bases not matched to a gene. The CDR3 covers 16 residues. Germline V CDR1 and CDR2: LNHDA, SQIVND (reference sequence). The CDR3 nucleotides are TGTGCCAGTAGTACCCTACAGGGGGCGAACACCGGGGAGCTGTTTTTT. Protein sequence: CASSTLQGANTGELFF.

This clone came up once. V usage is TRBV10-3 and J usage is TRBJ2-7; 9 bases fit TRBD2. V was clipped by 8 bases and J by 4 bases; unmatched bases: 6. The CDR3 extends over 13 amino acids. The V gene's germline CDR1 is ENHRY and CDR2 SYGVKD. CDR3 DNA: TGTGCCATCCGTAGCGGGAGTGCGTACGAGCAGTACTTC. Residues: CAIRSGSAYEQYF.